A selection of T cell receptor beta chains follows, all from one sample in a study of T-cell memory formation after mild COVID-19. Using its own MiXCR run on the 5' RACE reads, TCRdb lists one record per CDR3 protein. The sample holds approximately 300,000 distinct CDR3 sequences, around a sixth seen once. Sequencing was performed on PBMCs or a T cell subset sorted from them (not recorded which). These receptors originate from a man aged 18 to 35 who had mild COVID-19 (a few samples of this study predate the infection). Cell type and time point are not known. The conserved cysteine and the conserved F or W are not part of the CDR3 here. A clone size is listed for some rows: how often the clone was seen (once, few, many), or a class if it is expanded.

CDR3 protein: ASSHGISGYTGELF
clone size: many
V gene: TRBV7-2
J gene: TRBJ2-2

CDR3 protein: ASSSYNQPQH
clone size: few
V gene: TRBV7-2
J gene: TRBJ1-5

CDR3 protein: ASSHRDLGTGATPYGYT
clone size: .
V gene: TRBV4-3
J gene: TRBJ1-2

CDR3 protein: SARKLVYGYT
clone size: many
V gene: TRBV20-1
J gene: TRBJ1-2

CDR3 protein: SARVSTAGELF
clone size: few
V gene: TRBV20-1
J gene: TRBJ2-2

CDR3 protein: ASSPQTGAYQPQH
clone size: few
V gene: TRBV18
J gene: TRBJ1-5

CDR3 protein: ASSLALLGNQPQH
clone size: .
V gene: TRBV7-2
J gene: TRBJ1-5

CDR3 protein: ASSTWTKTNEQF
clone size: few
V gene: TRBV19
J gene: TRBJ2-1

CDR3 protein: ASSLGGSDTQY
clone size: many
V gene: TRBV5-1
J gene: TRBJ2-3

CDR3 protein: ASSPRVSNEQF
clone size: .
V gene: TRBV4-1
J gene: TRBJ2-1

CDR3 protein: ASSPSHATDEKLF
clone size: few
V gene: TRBV6-5
J gene: TRBJ1-4

CDR3 protein: ASRRPGQQLSDTQY
clone size: few
V gene: TRBV11-2
J gene: TRBJ2-3

CDR3 protein: ASSDRIDGYT
clone size: few
V gene: TRBV5-4
J gene: TRBJ1-2

CDR3 protein: ASSQSSYGYT
clone size: .
V gene: TRBV3-1
J gene: TRBJ1-2

CDR3 protein: ASKGQGADYGYT
clone size: few
V gene: TRBV6-6
J gene: TRBJ1-2

CDR3 protein: ASSQVMPEELF
clone size: few
V gene: TRBV4-2
J gene: TRBJ2-2

CDR3 protein: ASSQEPAGMNTEAF
clone size: .
V gene: TRBV4-2
J gene: TRBJ1-1

CDR3 protein: ASGLNWGDTQY
clone size: few
V gene: TRBV12-5
J gene: TRBJ2-3

CDR3 protein: ASSSRGSDYGYT
clone size: .
V gene: TRBV7-9
J gene: TRBJ1-2

CDR3 protein: ASSLVLGPEAF
clone size: few
V gene: TRBV11-2
J gene: TRBJ1-1

CDR3 protein: SARDAGASWEKLF
clone size: .
V gene: TRBV20-1
J gene: TRBJ1-4

CDR3 protein: ATSDEYLGPQH
clone size: .
V gene: TRBV24-1
J gene: TRBJ1-5

CDR3 protein: ASSQDSGGQETQY
clone size: .
V gene: TRBV3-1
J gene: TRBJ2-5

CDR3 protein: ASSLVVRQGRPGELF
clone size: .
V gene: TRBV5-1
J gene: TRBJ2-2

CDR3 protein: ASSVGSPGSTEAF
clone size: few
V gene: TRBV9
J gene: TRBJ1-1

CDR3 protein: ASSLAAGPATEAF
clone size: .
V gene: TRBV7-9
J gene: TRBJ1-1

CDR3 protein: ASRRPGGFLVDEQF
clone size: many
V gene: TRBV28
J gene: TRBJ2-1

CDR3 protein: ASSSRAGEQF
clone size: few
V gene: TRBV7-2
J gene: TRBJ2-1

CDR3 protein: ASSTGGDATQY
clone size: few
V gene: TRBV4-1
J gene: TRBJ2-5

CDR3 protein: ASREQGDSTEAF
clone size: few
V gene: TRBV5-1
J gene: TRBJ1-1

CDR3 protein: ASSQDWTGRGRGELF
clone size: few
V gene: TRBV4-3
J gene: TRBJ2-2

CDR3 protein: ASSLAGGSSPLH
clone size: few
V gene: TRBV5-1
J gene: TRBJ1-6

CDR3 protein: ASSLGTPRTDTQY
clone size: many
V gene: TRBV7-2
J gene: TRBJ2-3

CDR3 protein: ASSRLAGGSTTQY
clone size: .
V gene: TRBV6-2/TRBV6-3
J gene: TRBJ2-3

CDR3 protein: ASSPDSQHGYT
clone size: few
V gene: TRBV7-2
J gene: TRBJ1-2

CDR3 protein: ASSSYDGQETQY
clone size: .
V gene: TRBV9
J gene: TRBJ2-5

CDR3 protein: ASSLIGTASSYNSPLH
clone size: few
V gene: TRBV7-2
J gene: TRBJ1-6

CDR3 protein: ASSSNPGVETQY
clone size: few
V gene: TRBV7-8
J gene: TRBJ2-5

CDR3 protein: ASSWDIPTDTQY
clone size: .
V gene: TRBV5-1
J gene: TRBJ2-3

CDR3 protein: ASSFGHNTEAF
clone size: .
V gene: TRBV9
J gene: TRBJ1-1

CDR3 protein: ASTQGAPYEQY
clone size: few
V gene: TRBV6-2/TRBV6-3
J gene: TRBJ2-7

CDR3 protein: ASRSGGPDTQY
clone size: few
V gene: TRBV27
J gene: TRBJ2-3

CDR3 protein: ASSPLPGDEQF
clone size: many
V gene: TRBV5-1
J gene: TRBJ2-1

CDR3 protein: ASSSQGDRYT
clone size: .
V gene: TRBV5-1
J gene: TRBJ1-2